This TCR beta chain was observed in a study of CD8 T cells in Susac syndrome. Random-hexamer reverse transcription was applied to about 0.5 to 1 ug RNA. TCRdb passed the immunoSEQ multiplex PCR reads through MiXCR, listing each CDR3 protein once. The table shows about 250,000 distinct CDR3 sequences, with over 85% occurring only once. Germline trimming cut 3 bases from V and 0 bases from J; bases unmatched to any gene: 6. In germline, CDR1 is DFQATT, CDR2 SNEGSKA (reference sequence). The CDR3 sequence is 16 residues long. The sequenced sample consisted of CD4+ T cells from PBMCs. The chain uses TRBV20-1 and TRBJ2-1; TRBD1 agrees at 9 bases. The TCR was taken from a human donor with multiple sclerosis. CDR3 nucleotides: TGCAGTGCTAGGGCGGGACAGGGCTACTCCTACAATGAGCAGTTCTTC. Amino acid sequence: CSARAGQGYSYNEQFF.